What follows are 23 T cell receptor beta chains derived from one specimen sequenced in a study of blood T cells in healthy people across ages. A second PCR of about 7 to 12 cycles used a sample-barcoded 5' primer and a J-beta primer mix. TCRdb analysed the 5' RACE reads with MiXCR anew, one entry per CDR3 protein. In the table there are around 790,000 distinct CDR3 sequences, around 42% of which are singletons. The sequencing input was blood. The source is a man aged 60-69 years in good health.

The table lists this clonotype with a few counts. The rearrangement links TRBV7-3 to TRBJ1-5, with 9 bases fitting TRBD1. CDR1 SGHTA and CDR2 FQGTGA come from the germline V gene. V was clipped by 0 bases and J by 0 bases; unmatched bases: 9. This CDR3 contains 19 residues. DNA for the CDR3: TGTGCCAGCAGCTTAACATATCGGGACAGGGTAGATAGCAATCAGCCCCAGCATTTT. Protein sequence: CASSLTYRDRVDSNQPQHF.

This clonotype was found a few times. The V and J genes are TRBV14 and TRBJ1-1, with no clear D. This CDR3 has 13 residues. The germline V gene has CDR1 SGHDN and CDR2 FVKESK. The germline V and J ends were trimmed by 5 bases and 8 bases, with 15 bases remaining between them. CDR3 loop: CASSGSGGIEAFF. CDR3 coding DNA: TGTGCCAGCAGCGGTTCTGGAGGAATCGAAGCTTTCTTT.

In this sample, this clonotype turned up a few times. The genes are TRBV3-1 and TRBJ1-6, with no clear D. Germline-derived CDR1 and CDR2 are LGHDT and YNNKEL (reference sequence). The V end lost 5 bases, the J end lost 5 bases, and 7 bases lay between the germline ends. This CDR3 has 13 amino acids. The CDR3 region is CASSRVDNSPLHF. The CDR3 DNA reads as TGTGCCAGCAGCAGGGTGGATAATTCACCCCTCCACTTT.

This clonotype was observed a handful of times. The chain has TRBV7-2 and TRBJ2-2, with a possible D match to TRBD1 (5 bases). The V and J ends lost 8 bases and 1 base respectively, with 14 bases between them. The germline gives CDR1 SGHTA, CDR2 FQGNSA. The CDR3 runs 15 residues. The CDR3 here is CASSTPQGNTGELFF. The CDR3 region has the DNA TGTGCCAGCTCCACACCGCAGGGGAACACCGGGGAGCTGTTTTTT.

The V call is TRBV20-1, the J call TRBJ2-1; no firm D call. This CDR3 comprises 12 residues. Germline V gene lookup returns CDR1 DFQATT and CDR2 SNEGSKA (reference sequence). Trimming removed 6 bases from V and 8 bases from J, with 14 bases in between. The chain's CDR3 is CSAIADIDEQFF. DNA of the CDR3: TGCAGTGCGATTGCTGATATCGATGAGCAGTTCTTC.

About this clonotype itself: A read error may be the cause here, since a much bigger clone is one base away. The chain employs TRBV5-1 and TRBJ2-1; D is possibly TRBD1 (5 bases). V lost 3 bases to trimming and J lost 4 bases, with 14 bases between them. Germline-derived CDR1 and CDR2 are SGHRS and YFSETQ. The CDR3 is 15 residues long. CDR3: CASSCFGAVYNEQFF. CDR3 DNA: TGCGCCAGCAGCTGCTTTGGGGCAGTTTACAATGAGCAGTTCTTC. Together with reference TRBV5-1 and TRBJ2-1, the CDR3 gives the full variable domain: KAGVTQTPRYLIKTRGQQVTLSCSPISGHRSVSWYQQTPGQGLQFLFEYFSETQRNKGNFPGRFSGRQFSNSRSEMNVSTLELGDSALYLCASSCFGAVYNEQFFGPGTRLTVL.

The rearrangement joins TRBV20-1 to TRBJ2-5; 9 nucleotides agree with TRBD2. V lost 3 bases and J lost 11; bases outside the gene matches: 19. The CDR3 sequence is 16 residues long. In germline, CDR1 is DFQATT, CDR2 SNEGSKA (reference sequence). The DNA for the CDR3 is TGCAGTGCTAGTAAGGTAGCGGGGGCTGACTATAATGAGCAGTACTTC. It translates to CSASKVAGADYNEQYF.

The chain carries TRBV24-1 and TRBJ2-7, with TRBD1 matching 7 bases. Germline CDR1 reads KGHDR; CDR2 reads SFDVKD. Germline trimming cut 8 bases from V and 5 bases from J; bases unmatched to any gene: 2. This CDR3 contains 11 residues. The CDR3, as DNA: TGTGCCACCACGACAGGGAACGAGCAGTACTTC. Encoded protein: CATTTGNEQYF.

About this clonotype itself: The junction shows a germline mismatch at one end, possibly a read error. The chain has TRBV4-3 and TRBJ2-1, with a tentative D call TRBD1 (5 bases). Germline values: CDR1 LGHNA, CDR2 YSLEER. This CDR3 is built from 16 residues. The CDR3, as DNA: TGCGCCTGCAGCCAAGACTGGCAGGGCAATTACAATGAGCAGTTCTTC. It yields the protein CACSQDWQGNYNEQFF.

This clonotype occurred once. This sequence joins TRBV6-6 and TRBJ2-7, with D perhaps matching TRBD2 (6 bases). There are 13 residues in the CDR3. Germline CDR1 MNHNY, CDR2 SVGAGI (reference sequence). The V gene lost 6 bases and the J gene lost 2 bases, with 11 bases spanning the gap. CDR3: CASREGEPYEQYF. DNA of the CDR3: TGTGCCAGCAGGGAGGGAGAGCCCTACGAGCAGTACTTC.

With respect to this clonotype: Its ends do not fully match the called genes, so a read error is possible. This chain uses TRBV12-3 or TRBV12-4 with TRBJ2-7; 7 bases align to TRBD1. CDR3 size: 15 residues. The CDR3 reads CAGSAAGTAFYEQYF. The CDR3 nucleotides are TGTGCCGGCAGTGCAGCCGGGACAGCTTTCTACGAGCAGTACTTC.

The V and J genes are TRBV4-3 and TRBJ2-3, with 8 bases aligning to TRBD2. The CDR3 runs 17 residues. Germline assignment: CDR1 LGHNA and CDR2 YSLEER. Germline trimming cut 0 bases from V and 1 base from J; bases unmatched to any gene: 6. The CDR3 DNA reads as TGCGCCAGCAGCCAAGATAGGGCTAGCGGGCGCACAGATACGCAGTATTTT. It encodes CASSQDRASGRTDTQYF.

A few counts support this clonotype. The chain carries TRBV7-2 and TRBJ2-5, with 7 bases fitting TRBD1. CDR3 length equals 14 residues. Germline-derived CDR1 and CDR2 are SGHTA and FQGNSA. Trimming took 2 bases from V and 5 from J; bases not matched to a gene: 5. CDR3 loop: CASSLSDRVETQYF. CDR3 bases: TGTGCCAGCAGCTTATCCGACAGGGTTGAGACCCAGTACTTC.

This sequence joins TRBV7-2 and TRBJ2-5, with a possible D match to TRBD1 (5 bases). The CDR3 has 19 amino acids. The V gene lost 0 bases and the J gene lost 2 bases, with 22 bases spanning the gap. Germline V lookup: CDR1 SGHTA, CDR2 FQGNSA. CDR3 DNA sequence: TGTGCCAGCAGCTTAGCCCTGGTAGAAGACAGCATTCATCAAGAGACCCAGTACTTC. Amino acid sequence: CASSLALVEDSIHQETQYF.

This clonotype was seen a few times. CDR3 in amino acids: CASTPQRVADEQFF. Here the CDR3 DNA reads TGTGCCAGCACACCCCAGAGGGTAGCCGATGAGCAGTTCTTC. V and J are TRBV12-3 or TRBV12-4 and TRBJ2-1; D might be TRBD2 (5 bases). V was cut by 7 bases and J by 8 bases, with 18 bases left in between. There are 14 residues in the CDR3.

V and J are TRBV30 and TRBJ1-5; D is uncertain. The germline V gene has CDR1 GTSNPN and CDR2 SVGIG (reference sequence). This CDR3 has 13 residues. Trimming pared 0 bases from V and 6 bases from J, leaving 9 bases between. The CDR3 region is CAWSVGGSQPQHF. The CDR3 coding sequence is TGTGCCTGGAGTGTTGGAGGTAGTCAGCCCCAGCATTTT.

The gene calls are TRBV20-1 and TRBJ1-3, with D uncertain. Per germline, CDR1 DFQATT and CDR2 SNEGSKA (reference sequence). This CDR3 region has 15 residues. Trimming pared 0 bases from V and 2 bases from J, leaving 11 bases between. As DNA, the CDR3 is TGCAGTGCTAGAGATTATGTGGCAGCTGGAAACACCATATATTTT. Translation gives CSARDYVAAGNTIYF.

This clonotype has a handful of counts. The V gene is TRBV20-1, the J gene TRBJ1-2; no firm D call. V lost 2 bases and J 4 bases, leaving 32 bases between the germline ends. The CDR3 has 20 amino acids. Per the germline V gene, CDR1 is DFQATT and CDR2 is SNEGSKA (reference sequence). CDR3 amino acids: CSARSENPPGGALSLYGYTF. CDR3 sequence (DNA): TGCAGTGCTAGATCAGAGAATCCCCCCGGCGGCGCGTTATCTCTCTATGGCTACACCTTC.

The V gene is TRBV4-3, the J gene TRBJ2-1; D gene ambiguous. The germline gives CDR1 LGHNA, CDR2 YSLEER. The CDR3 has 14 residues. The V and J ends lost 1 base and 13 bases respectively, with 17 bases between them. CDR3 DNA sequence: TGCGCCAGCAGCCAAGTGGGAAAACAAGAGACCCAGTTCTTC. Protein: CASSQVGKQETQFF.

The V and J genes are TRBV11-3 and TRBJ1-6; no clear D gene. The length of the CDR3 is 16 residues. The V gene lost 5 bases and the J gene lost 0 bases, with 11 bases spanning the gap. Germline CDR1 is SGHNT and CDR2 is YENEEA. CDR3 amino acids: CASSKTVSSYNSPLHF. The DNA of the CDR3 is TGTGCCAGCAGCAAGACTGTGAGCTCCTATAATTCACCCCTCCACTTT.

The chain carries TRBV10-3 and TRBJ1-6; D uncertain. The CDR3 spans 15 residues. The V end was cut by 4 bases, the J end by 5 bases, with 12 bases between. CDR1 ENHRY and CDR2 SYGVKD come from the germline V gene. Here the CDR3 reads CAISGPGLNNSPLHF. The CDR3 DNA follows: TGTGCCATCAGTGGCCCAGGTCTTAATAATTCACCCCTCCACTTT.

This chain connects TRBV18 to TRBJ2-5; 10 nucleotides line up with TRBD2. V was clipped by 4 bases and J by 4 bases; unmatched bases: 6. The CDR3 extends over 15 amino acids. Germline CDR1 KGHSH, CDR2 LQKENI. CDR3 amino acids: CASSRTGTSVETQYF. The CDR3 DNA sequence: TGTGCCAGCTCACGTACCGGGACTAGCGTAGAGACCCAGTACTTC.

This chain uses TRBV7-2 with TRBJ2-3; tentative D call: TRBD2 (7 bases). Germline V gene sequence: CDR1 SGHTA, CDR2 FQGNSA. This CDR3 has 15 residues. The ends were cut back, 7 bases at V and 5 bases at J, with 19 bases in the middle. The CDR3 spells CASTKWAGAGDTQYF. DNA of the CDR3: TGTGCCAGCACAAAATGGGCGGGGGCGGGAGATACGCAGTATTTT.